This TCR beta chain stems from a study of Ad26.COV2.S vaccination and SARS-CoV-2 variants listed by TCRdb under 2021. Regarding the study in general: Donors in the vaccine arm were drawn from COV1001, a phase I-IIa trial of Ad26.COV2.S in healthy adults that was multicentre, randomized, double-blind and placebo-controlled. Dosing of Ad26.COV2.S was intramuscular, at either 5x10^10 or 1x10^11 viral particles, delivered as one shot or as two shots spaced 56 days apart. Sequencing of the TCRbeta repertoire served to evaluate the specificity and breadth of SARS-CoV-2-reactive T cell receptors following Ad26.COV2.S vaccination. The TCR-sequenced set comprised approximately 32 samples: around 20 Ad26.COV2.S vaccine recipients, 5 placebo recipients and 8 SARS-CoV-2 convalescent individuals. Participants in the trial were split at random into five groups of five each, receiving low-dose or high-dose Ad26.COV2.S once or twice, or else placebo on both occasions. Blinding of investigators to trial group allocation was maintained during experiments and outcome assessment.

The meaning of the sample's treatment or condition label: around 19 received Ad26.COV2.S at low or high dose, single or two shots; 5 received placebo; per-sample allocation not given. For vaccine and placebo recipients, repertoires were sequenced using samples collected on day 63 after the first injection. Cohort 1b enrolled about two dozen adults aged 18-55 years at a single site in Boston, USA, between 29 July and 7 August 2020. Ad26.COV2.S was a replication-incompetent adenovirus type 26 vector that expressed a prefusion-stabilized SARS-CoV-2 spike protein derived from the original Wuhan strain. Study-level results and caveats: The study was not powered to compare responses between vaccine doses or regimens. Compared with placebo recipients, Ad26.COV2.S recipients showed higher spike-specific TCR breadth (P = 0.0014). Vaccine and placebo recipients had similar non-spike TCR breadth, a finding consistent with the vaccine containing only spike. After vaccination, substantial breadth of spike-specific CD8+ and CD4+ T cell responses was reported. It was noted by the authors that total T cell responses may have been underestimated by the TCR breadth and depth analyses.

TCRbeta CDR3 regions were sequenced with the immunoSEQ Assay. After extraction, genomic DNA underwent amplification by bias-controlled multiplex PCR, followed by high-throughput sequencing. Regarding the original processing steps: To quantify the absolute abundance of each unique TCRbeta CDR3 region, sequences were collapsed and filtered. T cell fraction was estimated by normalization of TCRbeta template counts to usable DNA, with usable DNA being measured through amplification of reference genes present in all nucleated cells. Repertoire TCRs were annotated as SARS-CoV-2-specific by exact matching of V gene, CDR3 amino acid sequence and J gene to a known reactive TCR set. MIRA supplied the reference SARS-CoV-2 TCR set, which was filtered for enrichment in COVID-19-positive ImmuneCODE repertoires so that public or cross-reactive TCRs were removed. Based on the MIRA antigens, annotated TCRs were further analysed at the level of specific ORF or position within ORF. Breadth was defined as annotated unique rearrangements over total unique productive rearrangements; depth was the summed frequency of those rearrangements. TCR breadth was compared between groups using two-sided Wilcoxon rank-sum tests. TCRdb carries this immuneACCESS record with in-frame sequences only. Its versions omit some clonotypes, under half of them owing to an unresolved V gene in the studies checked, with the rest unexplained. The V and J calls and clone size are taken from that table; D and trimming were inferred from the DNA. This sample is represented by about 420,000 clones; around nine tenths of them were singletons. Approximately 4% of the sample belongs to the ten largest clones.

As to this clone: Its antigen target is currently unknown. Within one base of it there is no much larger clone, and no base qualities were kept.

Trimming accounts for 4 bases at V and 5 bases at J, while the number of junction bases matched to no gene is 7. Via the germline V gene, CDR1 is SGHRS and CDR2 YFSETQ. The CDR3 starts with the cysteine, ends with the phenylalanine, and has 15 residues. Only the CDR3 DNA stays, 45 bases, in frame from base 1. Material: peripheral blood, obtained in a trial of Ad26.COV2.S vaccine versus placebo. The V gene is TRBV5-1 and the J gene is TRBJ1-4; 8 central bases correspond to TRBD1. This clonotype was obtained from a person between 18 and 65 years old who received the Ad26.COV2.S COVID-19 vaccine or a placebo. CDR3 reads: CASSLQTGENEKLFF. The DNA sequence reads TGCGCCAGCAGCCTCCAGACAGGGGAGAATGAAAAACTGTTTTTT. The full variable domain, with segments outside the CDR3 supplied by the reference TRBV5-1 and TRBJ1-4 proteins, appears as KAGVTQTPRYLIKTRGQQVTLSCSPISGHRSVSWYQQTPGQGLQFLFEYFSETQRNKGNFPGRFSGRQFSNSRSEMNVSTLELGDSALYLCASSLQTGENEKLFFGSGTQLSVL.